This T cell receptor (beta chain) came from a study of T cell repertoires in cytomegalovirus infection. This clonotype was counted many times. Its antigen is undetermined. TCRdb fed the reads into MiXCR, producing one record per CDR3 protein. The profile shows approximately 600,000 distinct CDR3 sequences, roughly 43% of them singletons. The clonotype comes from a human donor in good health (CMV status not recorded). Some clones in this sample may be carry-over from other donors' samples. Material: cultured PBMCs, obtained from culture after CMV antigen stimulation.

CDR3 nucleotides: TGTGCCAGCAGCCTTGGCGGTTTGGAGACCCAGTACTTC. It specifies CASSLGGLETQYF. The chain employs TRBV7-2 and TRBJ2-5; D call uncertain. CDR3 length equals 13 residues. V lost 5 bases and J lost 5, with 12 bases in between. CDR1 and CDR2 (germline): SGHTA, FQGNSA.